This T cell receptor beta chain emerged from a study of T cell responses to AZD1222 COVID-19 vaccine. Concerning this clone itself: Its antigen is not known.

The CDR3 sequence is 13 residues long. Trimming removed 3 bases at V and 6 bases at J, with 8 bases between. Assay: immunoSEQ multiplex PCR; the TCRdb copy retains only in-frame clones and omits some. The table lists about 85,000 clones, roughly nine tenths of them singletons, with roughly 7.6% in the top ten. Overall study findings and caveats: At study baseline, merely over 5 AZD1222 recipients were seropositive. White British people made up most donors, females outnumbered males, and clonal diversity was possibly underestimated. The CD4 TCRs associated with vaccination extended across spike and predominated at 160-218 and 743-854.

The specimen comprised peripheral blood, sampled on day 0 of AZD1222 vaccination. The rearrangement joins TRBV12-3 or TRBV12-4 to TRBJ2-2; D is unresolved. The TCR sequence derives from an adult in good health. The CDR3 sequence: CASSLVVAGELFF. The CDR3 nucleotides read TGTGCCAGCAGTTTGGTAGTGGCCGGGGAGCTGTTTTTT.